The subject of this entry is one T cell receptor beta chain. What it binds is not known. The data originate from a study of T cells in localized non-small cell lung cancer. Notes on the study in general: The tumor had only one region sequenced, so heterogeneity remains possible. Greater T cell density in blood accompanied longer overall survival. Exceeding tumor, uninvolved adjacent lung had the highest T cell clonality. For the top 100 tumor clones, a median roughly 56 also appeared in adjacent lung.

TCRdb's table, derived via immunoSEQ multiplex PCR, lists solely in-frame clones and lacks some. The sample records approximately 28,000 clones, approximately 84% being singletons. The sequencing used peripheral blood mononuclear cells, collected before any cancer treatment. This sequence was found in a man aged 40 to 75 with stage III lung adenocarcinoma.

CDR3 coding DNA: TGTGCCAGCAGCATGACAGTCTCCTACGAGCAGTACTTC. Residues: CASSMTVSYEQYF. The V and J genes are TRBV7-2 and TRBJ2-7, with a possible D match to TRBD1 (5 bases). The CDR3 is 13 residues long. V was clipped by 5 bases and J by 0 bases, with 8 bases between them. The germline V gene has CDR1 SGHTA and CDR2 FQGNSA.